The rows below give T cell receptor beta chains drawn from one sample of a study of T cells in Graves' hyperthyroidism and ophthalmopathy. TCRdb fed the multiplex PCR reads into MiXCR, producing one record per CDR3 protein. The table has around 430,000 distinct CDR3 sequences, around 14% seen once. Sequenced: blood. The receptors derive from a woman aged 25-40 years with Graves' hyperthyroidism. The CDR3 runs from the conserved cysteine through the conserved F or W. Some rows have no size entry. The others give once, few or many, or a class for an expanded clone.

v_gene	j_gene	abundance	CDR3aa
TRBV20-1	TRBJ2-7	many	CSARDRGPTYEQYF
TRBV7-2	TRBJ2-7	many	CASSLEIFHEQYF
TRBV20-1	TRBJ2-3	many	CSAATSGSRDTQYF
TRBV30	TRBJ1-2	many	CAWRTAGWGGYTF
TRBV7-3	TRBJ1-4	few	CATLWLPTTNEKLFF
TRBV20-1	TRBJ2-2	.	CSARATDPGELFF
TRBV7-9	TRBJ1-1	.	CASSSLRWGNTEAFF
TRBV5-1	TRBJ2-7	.	CASSPVASGAPYEQYF
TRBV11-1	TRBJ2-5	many	CASSSGAWETQYF
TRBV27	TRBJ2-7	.	CASSSAGTGFYEQYF
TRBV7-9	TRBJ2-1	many	CASSSGYNEQFF
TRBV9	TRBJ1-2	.	CASSVRQGQGNGYTF
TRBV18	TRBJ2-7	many	CASSPRQGALPYEQYF
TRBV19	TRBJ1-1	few	CASSATGGSMNTEAFF
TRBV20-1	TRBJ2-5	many	CRMTGGETQYF
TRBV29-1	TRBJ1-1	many	CSGQGWNTEAFF
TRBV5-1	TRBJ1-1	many	CASTPQMNTEAFF
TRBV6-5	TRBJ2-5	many	CASSYYGRKETQYF
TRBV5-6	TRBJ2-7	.	CASSLEQEQYF
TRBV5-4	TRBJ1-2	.	CASSFTGVYGYTF
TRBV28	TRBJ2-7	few	CASNTIGEGHEQYF
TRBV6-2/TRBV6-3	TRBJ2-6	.	CASSYSTGGAGANVLTF
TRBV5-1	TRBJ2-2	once	CASSPEMTTGELFF
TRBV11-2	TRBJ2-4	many	CASSLEPGLWDIQYF
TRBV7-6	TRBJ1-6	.	CASSVEYNSPLHF
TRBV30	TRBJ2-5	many	CAWTTGGLKTQYF
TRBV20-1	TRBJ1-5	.	CSASPSTGNSNQPQHF
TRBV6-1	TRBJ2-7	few	CASRRRTGPDEQYF
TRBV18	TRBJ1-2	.	CASSDNGYGYTF
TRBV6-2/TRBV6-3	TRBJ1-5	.	CASSYRGGGNQPQHF
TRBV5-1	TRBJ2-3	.	CASSSPAALGTQYF
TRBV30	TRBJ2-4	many	CAWSVLAKNIQYF
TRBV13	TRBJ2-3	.	CASSLRFGDTQYF
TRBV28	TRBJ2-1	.	CASETTGTIDEQFF
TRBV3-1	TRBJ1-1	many	CASRLEGGETEAFF
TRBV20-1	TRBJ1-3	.	CSAEDGNTIYF
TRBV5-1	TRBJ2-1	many	CASSLQGESYNEQFF
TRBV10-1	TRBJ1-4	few	CASSVGSTNEKLFF
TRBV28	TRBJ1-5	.	CASSLGQGLLNQPQHF
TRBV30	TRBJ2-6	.	CAWSDSGANVLTF
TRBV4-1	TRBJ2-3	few	CASSLRKNRGTDTQYF
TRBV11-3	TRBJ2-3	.	CASSRRQGDTQYF
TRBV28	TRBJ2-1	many	CASSFWGLEEFF
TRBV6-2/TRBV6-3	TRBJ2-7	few	CASSPWEGADEQYF
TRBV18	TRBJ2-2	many	CASSQQGDTGELFF
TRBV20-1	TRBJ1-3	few	CSARYRSGNTIYF
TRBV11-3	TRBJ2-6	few	CASSLGLGPGANVLTF
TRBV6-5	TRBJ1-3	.	CANSSQTGVNTIYF
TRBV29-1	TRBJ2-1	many	CSVERLVNVNEQFF
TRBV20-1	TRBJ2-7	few	CSAISGPSYEQYF
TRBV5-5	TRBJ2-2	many	CASSAGTANTGELFF
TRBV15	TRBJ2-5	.	CATSRATGDLKETQYF
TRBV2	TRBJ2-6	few	CASSDNYPSGANVLTF
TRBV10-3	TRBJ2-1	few	CAIRRTGREQFF
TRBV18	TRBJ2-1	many	CASSPGQGRGDEQFF
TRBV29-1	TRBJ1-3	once	CSVEVAGAGNTIYF
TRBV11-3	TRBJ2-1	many	CASSSPRSGRAHEQFF